Listed below are T cell receptor beta chains from one sample, sequenced in a study of control samples from healthy donors and cancer patients. TCRdb's copy holds only in-frame clones and misses some; the assay was immunoSEQ multiplex PCR. The sample lists around 140,000 clones, approximately 90% occurring once. Sample: blood. Receptors were obtained from a man in his forties in good health. CDR3s include the opening cysteine and the closing phenylalanine or tryptophan. The order of the fields is J gene, D gene, clone size, V gene, CDR3 protein, CDR3 DNA. The D gene is left open where the match is weak. For some rows the clone size is stated as once, few or many, or as a class when expanded; others skip it.

J: TRBJ2-2; D: -; size: -; V: TRBV3-1/TRBV3-2; CDR3: CASSQAAWNTGELFF; DNA: TGTGCCAGCAGCCAAGCTGCGTGGAACACCGGGGAGCTGTTTTTT
J: TRBJ1-6; D: -; size: -; V: TRBV2; CDR3: CASMQWGVGNNSPLHF; DNA: TGTGCCAGCATGCAGTGGGGGGTTGGGAATAATTCACCCCTCCACTTT
J: TRBJ1-1; D: -; size: -; V: TRBV28; CDR3: CASSQVPSLSNTEAFF; DNA: TGTGCCAGCAGCCAGGTCCCCTCTCTTTCGAACACTGAAGCTTTCTTT
J: TRBJ2-5; D: -; size: -; V: TRBV4-1; CDR3: CASSQAGEETQYF; DNA: TGCGCCAGCAGCCAAGCGGGGGAAGAGACCCAGTACTTC
J: TRBJ1-1; D: -; size: once; V: TRBV27; CDR3: CASTLYRVRGTEAFF; DNA: TGTGCCAGCACCCTCTACAGGGTTCGGGGCACTGAAGCTTTCTTT
J: TRBJ2-3; D: TRBD1; size: -; V: TRBV24-1; CDR3: CATRGTASTDTQYF; DNA: TGTGCCACCAGAGGGACAGCTAGCACAGATACGCAGTATTTT
J: TRBJ2-2; D: TRBD1; size: -; V: TRBV6-6; CDR3: CASGAWDRGAGELFF; DNA: TGTGCCAGCGGGGCGTGGGACAGGGGGGCCGGGGAGCTGTTTTTT
J: TRBJ2-7; D: -; size: -; V: TRBV5-1; CDR3: CASSWHYEQYF; DNA: TGCGCCAGCAGCTGGCACTACGAGCAGTACTTC
J: TRBJ1-6; D: -; size: -; V: TRBV5-4; CDR3: CAPNREPLHF; DNA: TGTGCTCCAAACAGGGAACCCCTCCACTTT
J: TRBJ2-5; D: -; size: -; V: TRBV5-5; CDR3: CASSWGGAWETQYF; DNA: TGTGCCAGCAGCTGGGGCGGGGCATGGGAGACCCAGTACTTC
J: TRBJ1-4; D: -; size: -; V: TRBV7-8; CDR3: CASSLVPVGEKLFF; DNA: TGTGCCAGCAGCTTAGTCCCCGTTGGTGAAAAACTGTTTTTT
J: TRBJ2-3; D: TRBD2; size: few; V: TRBV5-5; CDR3: CASSLEGLAADTQYF; DNA: TGTGCCAGCAGCTTGGAGGGACTAGCAGCGGATACGCAGTATTTT
J: TRBJ2-3; D: -; size: -; V: TRBV24-1; CDR3: CATSDPAILDTQYF; DNA: TGTGCCACCAGTGATCCAGCGATTTTGGATACGCAGTATTTT
J: TRBJ2-7; D: -; size: -; V: TRBV11-2; CDR3: CASSMGTVTYEQYF; DNA: TGTGCCAGCAGCATGGGGACCGTCACCTACGAGCAGTACTTC
J: TRBJ1-3; D: -; size: -; V: TRBV4-1; CDR3: CASSQFIQLGNTIYF; DNA: TGCGCCAGCAGCCAATTTATCCAGCTTGGAAACACCATATATTTT
J: TRBJ2-3; D: -; size: -; V: TRBV10-1; CDR3: CASSAASRTDTQYF; DNA: TGCGCCAGCAGTGCGGCCTCACGCACAGATACGCAGTATTTT
J: TRBJ1-1; D: -; size: -; V: TRBV19; CDR3: CASSMDVAPEAFF; DNA: TGTGCCAGTAGTATGGATGTAGCCCCTGAAGCTTTCTTT
J: TRBJ1-3; D: -; size: few; V: TRBV29-1; CDR3: CSGESPGTNTIYF; DNA: TGCAGCGGCGAAAGTCCAGGGACCAACACCATATATTTT
J: TRBJ1-5; D: TRBD1; size: -; V: TRBV19; CDR3: CASSTFRDRGVQPQHF; DNA: TGTGCCAGTAGTACATTCCGGGACAGGGGGGTTCAGCCCCAGCATTTT
J: TRBJ2-5; D: TRBD2; size: -; V: TRBV19; CDR3: CASSPPGLVEKTQYF; DNA: TGTGCCAGTAGTCCTCCGGGACTAGTTGAGAAGACCCAGTACTTC
J: TRBJ1-3; D: -; size: -; V: TRBV19; CDR3: CASSESGNTIYF; DNA: TGTGCCAGTAGTGAATCCGGAAACACCATATATTTT
J: TRBJ2-7; D: -; size: few; V: TRBV2; CDR3: CASSDSPGTSHF; DNA: TGTGCCAGCAGCGATAGTCCCGGGACAAGCCACTTC
J: TRBJ2-1; D: -; size: -; V: TRBV3-1/TRBV3-2; CDR3: CASSQVGVWNEQFF; DNA: TGTGCCAGCAGCCAAGTCGGGGTTTGGAATGAGCAGTTCTTC
J: TRBJ1-2; D: TRBD1; size: -; V: TRBV5-1; CDR3: CASSLSGGEVGYGYTF; DNA: TGCGCCAGCAGCTTGTCAGGGGGCGAAGTTGGCTATGGCTACACCTTC
J: TRBJ1-6; D: TRBD1; size: -; V: TRBV27; CDR3: CASSRRQGRYNSPLHF; DNA: TGTGCCAGCAGTCGCCGACAGGGGAGATATAATTCACCCCTCCACTTT
J: TRBJ2-5; D: -; size: -; V: TRBV7-3; CDR3: CASSFTSGNPETQYF; DNA: TGTGCCAGCAGCTTCACCTCGGGGAACCCGGAGACCCAGTACTTC
J: TRBJ2-7; D: TRBD1; size: -; V: TRBV9; CDR3: CASSQGTGDEQYF; DNA: TGTGCCAGCAGCCAGGGGACAGGGGACGAGCAGTACTTC
J: TRBJ1-2; D: -; size: few; V: TRBV20-1; CDR3: CSARWGSGYTF; DNA: TGCAGTGCTAGATGGGGGAGTGGCTACACCTTC
J: TRBJ2-3; D: TRBD2; size: -; V: TRBV4-1; CDR3: CASSHPGGNTDTQYF; DNA: TGCGCCAGCAGCCACCCCGGGGGGAACACAGATACGCAGTATTTT
J: TRBJ1-2; D: -; size: -; V: TRBV28; CDR3: CASSSLYRIGGYTF; DNA: TGTGCCAGCAGTTCCCTTTACCGTATAGGTGGCTACACCTTC
J: TRBJ2-7; D: -; size: -; V: TRBV7-8; CDR3: CASSSTGDFDEQYF; DNA: TGTGCCAGCAGCTCAACAGGAGATTTCGACGAGCAGTACTTC
J: TRBJ1-2; D: -; size: -; V: TRBV18; CDR3: CASSPEQENYGYTF; DNA: TGTGCCAGCTCACCAGAACAGGAAAACTATGGCTACACCTTC
J: TRBJ1-2; D: TRBD1; size: -; V: TRBV6-5; CDR3: CASRSARDSNYGYTF; DNA: TGTGCCAGCCGAAGTGCCCGGGACAGTAACTATGGCTACACCTTC
J: TRBJ2-3; D: -; size: once; V: TRBV24-1; CDR3: CATSNRPPTDTQYF; DNA: TGTGCCACCAGTAACCGGCCGCCCACGGATACGCAGTATTTT
J: TRBJ2-1; D: -; size: -; V: TRBV7-3; CDR3: CASSLSPSSYNEQFF; DNA: TGTGCCAGCAGCTTAAGCCCGAGCTCCTACAATGAGCAGTTCTTC
J: TRBJ1-2; D: -; size: -; V: TRBV4-1; CDR3: CASSPPGGGYTF; DNA: TGCGCCAGCAGCCCCCCTGGCGGGGGCTACACCTTC
J: TRBJ2-7; D: TRBD1; size: -; V: TRBV27; CDR3: CATGQRQGYEQYF; DNA: TGTGCCACCGGGCAAAGACAGGGGTACGAGCAGTACTTC
J: TRBJ1-5; D: -; size: once; V: TRBV5-6; CDR3: CASSLRAVNQPQHF; DNA: TGTGCCAGCAGCTTAAGGGCCGTCAATCAGCCCCAGCATTTT
J: TRBJ1-4; D: -; size: -; V: TRBV6-5; CDR3: CASRAGPNEKLFF; DNA: TGTGCCAGCAGGGCAGGGCCTAATGAAAAACTGTTTTTT
J: TRBJ1-3; D: -; size: -; V: TRBV10-3; CDR3: CAIRNTSGNTIYF; DNA: TGTGCCATCAGGAACACGTCTGGAAACACCATATATTTT
J: TRBJ2-1; D: TRBD2; size: once; V: TRBV10-1; CDR3: CASSGRGTSGGKSYNEQFF; DNA: TGCGCCAGCAGTGGTAGGGGGACTAGCGGGGGAAAGTCCTACAATGAGCAGTTCTTC
J: TRBJ1-2; D: TRBD1; size: -; V: TRBV2; CDR3: CASHPGQRSHTF; DNA: TGTGCCAGCCATCCGGGACAGCGAAGCCACACCTTC